The clone carrying this T cell receptor (beta chain) has a handful of counts. What it binds is not known. These data belong to a study of identical twins. General study results and limits: A lower insertion count was a feature of abundant cord blood beta clonotypes, with no such feature in memory repertoires.

TCRdb fed the 5' RACE reads into MiXCR, producing one record per CDR3 protein. The sample yields 600,000 to 850,000 distinct CDR3 sequences, over 15% seen once. Trimming left V 5 bases short and J 7 bases short, with 12 bases between. This CDR3 is built from 13 residues. Germline values: CDR1 MGHDK, CDR2 SYGVNS. The data also belong to a second study, concerning T cells expressing NK-cell markers. That investigation notes: Sequencing of TCR beta repertoires drew on sorted CD3+CD56+NKG2C+, CD3+CD56+NKG2C- and CD3+CD56-NKG2C+ T cells.

J is TRBJ2-1 and V is TRBV25-1; no firm D call. The source is a woman in her late teens or twenties in good health. What was sequenced was PBMCs. Written as DNA, the CDR3 is TGTGCCAGCAGTCGCGCGTTTGGGAATGAGCAGTTCTTC. Translating gives CASSRAFGNEQFF.